Shown below are 14 T cell receptor beta chains from a single sample sequenced in a study of blood T cell repertoires in COVID-19. Measured with immunoSEQ multiplex PCR; TCRdb has only the in-frame clones, and not every one. This table holds approximately 150,000 clones, less than 85% found once. Sequencing was carried out using peripheral blood. Receptors were obtained from a woman in her fifties or sixties with COVID-19, enrolled during active disease.

V and J are TRBV2 and TRBJ1-2; D perhaps matches TRBD1 (5 bases). Deletions cut 8 bases from V and 4 bases from J, with 11 bases between. Germline lookup yields CDR1 SNHLY and CDR2 FYNNEI. The CDR3 is 12 residues long. CDR3 residues: CASEVGGYGYTF. The CDR3 DNA follows: TGTGCCAGCGAAGTGGGGGGCTATGGCTACACCTTC.

The chain combines TRBV29-1 with TRBJ2-5; D might be TRBD2 (5 bases). CDR1 is SQVTM, CDR2 ANQGSEA, per germline. This CDR3 has 12 residues. V shed 4 bases and J shed 2 bases, with 8 bases lying between them. The CDR3 protein is CSVGGRQETQYF. CDR3 DNA sequence: TGCAGCGTTGGTGGGAGACAAGAGACCCAGTACTTC. Full variable domain (rest looked up from reference TRBV29-1 and TRBJ2-5): SAVISQKPSRDICQRGTSLTIQCQVDSQVTMMFWYRQQPGQSLTLIATANQGSEATYESGFVIDKFPISRPNLTFSTLTVSNMSPEDSSIYLCSVGGRQETQYFGPGTRLLVL.

The V call is TRBV6-5, the J call TRBJ2-5; D is perhaps TRBD2 (6 bases). The V end was cut by 0 bases, the J end by 5 bases, with 10 bases between. Germline V gives CDR1 MNHEY, CDR2 SVGAGI. The CDR3 contains 14 residues. The CDR3 loop reads CASSYSAGRETQYF. CDR3 nucleotide sequence: TGTGCCAGCAGTTACTCGGCGGGGCGGGAGACCCAGTACTTC.

This clone showed up just once. The chain links TRBV11-2 to TRBJ1-3; a possible D gene is TRBD1 (6 bases). Trimming removed 5 bases at V and 3 bases at J, with 23 bases between. Germline V gene data show CDR1 as SGHAT and CDR2 as FQNNGV. This CDR3 region has 18 residues. The DNA for the CDR3 is TGTGCCAGCAGCCTAGGAGGGGGGGCGGTTGCTGATGGAAACACCATATATTTT. Translation: CASSLGGGAVADGNTIYF.

This sequence joins TRBV29-1 and TRBJ2-7, with TRBD2 identical over 8 bases. Germline trimming cut 5 bases from V and 1 base from J; bases unmatched to any gene: 10. This CDR3 spans 15 amino acids. CDR1 and CDR2 from the germline V gene are SQVTM and ANQGSEA. CDR3 sequence reads: CSVLKLAGRSYEQYF. In DNA, the CDR3 is TGCAGCGTTTTGAAGCTAGCGGGTAGATCCTACGAGCAGTACTTC.

CDR3 DNA: TGCGCCAGCAGTGGACAGATTAATGAAAAACTGTTTTTT. This encodes CASSGQINEKLFF. The rearrangement links TRBV10-1 to TRBJ1-4; a weak D match, TRBD1 (5 bases). Germline-derived CDR1 and CDR2 are WNHNN and SYGVQD (reference sequence). Trimming stripped 4 bases from V and 4 bases from J, with 7 bases between. The CDR3 loop spans 13 amino acids.

This clone was seen once. This sequence joins TRBV7-2 and TRBJ2-2; no reliable D call. Trimming took off 5 bases at V and 3 bases at J, with 16 bases between the two ends. CDR1 and CDR2 from the germline V gene are SGHTA and FQGNSA. This CDR3 is built from 16 residues. The CDR3 here is CASSPSGRGDTGELFF. The CDR3 bases are TGTGCCAGCAGCCCTTCGGGTCGTGGAGACACCGGGGAGCTGTTTTTT.

The chain links TRBV24-1 to TRBJ2-3; D is perhaps TRBD2 (5 bases). CDR3 size: 15 residues. Germline loops: CDR1 KGHDR, CDR2 SFDVKD. Trimming left V 1 base short and J 6 bases short, with 13 bases between. CDR3: CATSDFGGVTDTQYF. In DNA, the CDR3 is TGTGCCACCAGTGATTTCGGAGGAGTTACGGATACGCAGTATTTT.

The rearrangement links TRBV10-2 to TRBJ1-1; D unresolved. CDR3 length: 14 amino acids. Germline assignment: CDR1 WSHSY and CDR2 SAAADI. Between the trimmed V and J ends, which lost 3 bases and 4 bases, there was a span of 12 bases. Here the CDR3 DNA reads TGCGCCAGCAGTGATCCCTTAAGAGTCACTGAAGCTTTCTTT. It encodes CASSDPLRVTEAFF.

The chain links TRBV28 to TRBJ2-3; 7 positions match TRBD2. The CDR3 is made up of 15 amino acids. Germline loops: CDR1 MDHEN, CDR2 SYDVKM. Trimming removed 6 bases from V and 0 bases from J; junction bases left unmatched: 6. The CDR3 protein is CASRTSGTSTDTQYF. The CDR3 nucleotides are TGTGCCAGCAGAACCAGCGGGACGAGCACAGATACGCAGTATTTT.

The chain is built from TRBV28 and TRBJ2-5; 11 bases are a match to TRBD2. Germline V gives CDR1 MDHEN, CDR2 SYDVKM. The CDR3 length is 14 residues. Trimming took 6 bases from V and 4 from J; bases not matched to a gene: 4. This chain's CDR3 is CASSLSGGVETQYF. The CDR3 nucleotides are TGTGCCAGCAGCCTTAGCGGGGGGGTAGAGACCCAGTACTTC.

The chain links TRBV30 to TRBJ2-3; 10 bases align to TRBD1. This CDR3 region has 15 residues. After removal of 3 bases from V and 6 bases from J, the junction contained 9 bases not matched to a gene. CDR1 and CDR2 (germline): GTSNPN, SVGIG (reference sequence). CDR3 DNA sequence: TGTGCCTGGAGGACAGGGGGCTCGACCCTCGATACGCAGTATTTT. This gives the protein CAWRTGGSTLDTQYF.

This clone appeared once. An end of the junction does not agree with germline; a read error may underlie this. CDR3 in DNA: TGTGCTAGCAGTTTAGCGGGAGGCGACACCGGGGAGCTGTTTTTT. Its protein is CASSLAGGDTGELFF. V usage is TRBV7-7 and J usage is TRBJ2-2; 10 bases agree with TRBD2. The CDR3 totals 15 residues. The germline CDR1 and CDR2 sequences are SSHAT and FNYEAQ (reference sequence).

This clone was seen only a few times. This chain uses TRBV7-2 with TRBJ1-1, with D possibly matching TRBD1 (6 bases). The germline V and J ends were trimmed by 3 bases and 1 base, with 12 bases remaining between them. CDR1 is SGHTA and CDR2 is FQGNSA in the germline V gene. The CDR3 is 15 amino acids. CDR3 bases: TGTGCCAGCAGCTTTTCCGGGACATCGAACACTGAAGCTTTCTTT. Amino acid sequence: CASSFSGTSNTEAFF.